The 8 T cell receptor beta chains below all came from one sample that was sequenced in a study of T-cell reconstitution after alpha-beta-depleted transplantation in children. A library of TCRbeta sequences, prepared with unique molecular identifiers, was generated. TCRdb ran MiXCR on the PCR reads and lists one entry per CDR3 protein. The sample consists of 200,000 to 300,000 distinct CDR3 sequences, 25% of them appearing once. Sequencing used PBMCs, obtained before TCRalphabeta/CD19-depleted stem cell transplant. The receptor set was obtained from a girl aged 2 to 10 with Fanconi anemia, due to receive a stem cell transplant.

This clonotype appeared many times. This sequence joins TRBV10-3 and TRBJ2-7; the D is unclear. V dropped 10 bases and J dropped 0 bases, with 10 bases sitting between them. This CDR3 is 12 amino acids long. Germline loops: CDR1 ENHRY, CDR2 SYGVKD. The CDR3 region is CATQDASYEQYF. The CDR3 coding sequence is TGTGCCACCCAGGATGCCTCCTACGAGCAGTACTTC.

The chain is built from TRBV4-1 and TRBJ2-1; no definite D call. CDR3 size: 14 residues. Trimming removed 4 bases at V and 0 bases at J, with 7 bases between. Germline V gene data show CDR1 as MGHRA and CDR2 as YSYEKL. The DNA for the CDR3 is TGCGCCAGCAGCCGACCGGACTCCTACAATGAGCAGTTCTTC. This translates into CASSRPDSYNEQFF.

This clonotype came up many times. The chain links TRBV28 to TRBJ2-5; possible D gene TRBD1, 5 bases. V dropped 1 base and J dropped 0 bases, with 6 bases sitting between them. The CDR3 is 14 residues long. Germline CDR1 MDHEN, CDR2 SYDVKM. The CDR3 reads CASSLSGYQETQYF. DNA for the CDR3: TGTGCCAGCAGTTTATCAGGGTACCAAGAGACCCAGTACTTC.

This clonotype came up a few times. V is TRBV6-1 and J is TRBJ2-7, with a possible D match to TRBD1 (6 bases). The CDR3 runs 14 residues. Germline lookup yields CDR1 MNHNS and CDR2 SASEGT. V was shortened by 5 bases and J by 3 bases, with 14 bases between the two germline ends. The CDR3 nucleotides are TGTGCCAGCAGTCGGACAGAAGGATACTACGAGCAGTACTTC. This gives the protein CASSRTEGYYEQYF.

Ten or more counts support this clonotype. The rearrangement uses TRBV29-1 and TRBJ1-5, with a possible D match to TRBD1 (6 bases). Trimming took 6 bases from V and 1 from J, leaving 13 bases between them. This CDR3 is built from 14 residues. Germline-derived CDR1 and CDR2 are SQVTM and ANQGSEA. The CDR3, as DNA: TGCAGCGTAGCCTCCGGGACAAGCAATCAGCCCCAGCATTTT. It yields the protein CSVASGTSNQPQHF.

The rearrangement links TRBV7-9 to TRBJ1-2; no clear D. This CDR3 has 13 amino acids. V was cut by 3 bases and J by 5 bases, with 10 bases left in between. The germline CDR1 and CDR2 sequences are SEHNR and FQNEAQ (reference sequence). CDR3 sequence reads: CASSLGKLYGYTF. The CDR3 DNA is TGTGCCAGCAGCTTGGGGAAACTGTATGGCTACACCTTC.

This clonotype occurred many times. This chain joins TRBV29-1 and TRBJ2-5, with 9 bases fitting TRBD1. This CDR3 is 16 amino acids long. Trimming removed 4 bases from V and 5 bases from J; junction bases left unmatched: 14. Germline CDR1 is SQVTM and CDR2 is ANQGSEA. In nucleotides, the CDR3 is TGCAGCGTTGTTCCGGGACAGGGCCCAGGAAGTGAGACCCAGTACTTC. It is translated as CSVVPGQGPGSETQYF.

The rearrangement links TRBV10-3 to TRBJ2-1, with TRBD2 matching 9 bases. The CDR3 has 16 residues. After removal of 10 bases from V and 7 bases from J, the junction contained 17 bases not matched to a gene. Germline CDR1 ENHRY, CDR2 SYGVKD. The CDR3 loop reads CATRGDSSGNHNEQFF. The CDR3 DNA reads as TGTGCCACAAGGGGCGACTCTAGCGGGAATCATAATGAGCAGTTCTTC.